This TCR beta chain was retrieved from a study of cytomegalovirus exposure and HLA in healthy donors. Trimming took 5 bases from V and 2 from J, leaving 15 bases between them. Germline V gene data show CDR1 as SGHVS and CDR2 as FQNEAQ. CDR3 length: 15 residues. Remarks on this clone: Its specificity is unknown.

13 Jbeta primers and 60 Vbeta primers were used for the PCR. Clones were read by immunoSEQ multiplex PCR, and TCRdb kept only the in-frame ones, dropping some. The data show 110,000 to 150,000 clones, with about 81% seen just once and 7% held by the top ten. Study-level findings and limits: Follow-up analysis later connected one missense variant in DCLRE1C with trimming of TCR beta V- and J-genes. CMV serostatus alone was available as immune exposure information.

Sequenced input: PBMCs. The TCR comes from a man aged 25 to 45 in good health and CMV-seronegative. This sequence joins TRBV7-8 and TRBJ1-2, with D possibly matching TRBD1 (5 bases). The CDR3 sequence is CASSPYSGGNYGYTF. CDR3 sequence (DNA): TGTGCCAGCAGCCCTTACTCGGGGGGAAACTATGGCTACACCTTC.